A single T cell receptor beta chain is shown here with its context. Its antigen is still unknown. The data were obtained in a study of T-cell reconstitution after alpha-beta-depleted transplantation in children. Findings and caveats of the study: Expanded graft clones, several hundred of them, were reportedly the source of alpha-beta T cells about two months after transplant. The high TCRbeta diversity at day 60 in some patients came from surviving recipient T cells and thymic progenitors.

The CDR3 loop spans 15 amino acids. CDR1 and CDR2 from the germline V gene are SGHRS and YFSETQ. Trimming at V came to 4 bases and at J to 8 bases, leaving 12 bases not matched to a gene. Preparing the TCRbeta library involved the use of unique molecular identifiers. One entry per CDR3 protein, called by TCRdb with MiXCR from the PCR reads. The sample contains about 600,000 distinct CDR3 sequences, 10% to 15% of which appear only once. The J gene is TRBJ1-5, the V gene TRBV5-1; 7 bases agree with TRBD1. This receptor was taken from a male patient between 5 and 17 years old who had a stem cell transplant for acute myeloid leukemia, so the T cells may come from the graft donor. The sample in question was PBMCs, mostly from graft donor cells, obtained 360 days after TCRalphabeta/CD19-depleted stem cell transplant. CDR3 DNA sequence: TGCGCCAGCAGCCGAGGGGGCAGGGACCTTGAGCCCCAGCATTTT. It yields the protein CASSRGGRDLEPQHF. Full variable domain (outside the CDR3, taken from reference TRBV5-1 and TRBJ1-5): KAGVTQTPRYLIKTRGQQVTLSCSPISGHRSVSWYQQTPGQGLQFLFEYFSETQRNKGNFPGRFSGRQFSNSRSEMNVSTLELGDSALYLCASSRGGRDLEPQHFGDGTRLSIL.